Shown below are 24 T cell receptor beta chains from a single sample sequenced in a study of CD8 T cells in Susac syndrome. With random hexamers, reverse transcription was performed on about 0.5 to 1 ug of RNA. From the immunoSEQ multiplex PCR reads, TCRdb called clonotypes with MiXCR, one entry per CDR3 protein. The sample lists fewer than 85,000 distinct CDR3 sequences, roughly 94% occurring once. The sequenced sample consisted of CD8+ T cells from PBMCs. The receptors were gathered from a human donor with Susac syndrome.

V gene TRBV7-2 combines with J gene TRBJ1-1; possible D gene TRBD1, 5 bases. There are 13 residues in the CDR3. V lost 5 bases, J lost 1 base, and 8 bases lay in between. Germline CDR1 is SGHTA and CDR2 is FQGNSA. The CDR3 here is CASSQGRNTEAFF. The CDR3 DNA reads TGTGCCAGCAGCCAGGGAAGGAACACTGAAGCTTTCTTT.

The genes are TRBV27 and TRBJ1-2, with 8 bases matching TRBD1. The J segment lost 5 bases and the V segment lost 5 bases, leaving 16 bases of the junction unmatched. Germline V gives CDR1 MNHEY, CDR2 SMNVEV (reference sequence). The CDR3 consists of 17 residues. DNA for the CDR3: TGTGCCAGCAGTGAAACCGGGACAGGACCCATCTTGTATGGCTACACCTTC. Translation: CASSETGTGPILYGYTF.

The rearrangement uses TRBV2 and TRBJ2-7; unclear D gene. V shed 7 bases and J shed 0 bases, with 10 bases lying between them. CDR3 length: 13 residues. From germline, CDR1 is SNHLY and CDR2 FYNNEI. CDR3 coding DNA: TGTGCCAGCAACGAACGTTTCTCCTACGAGCAGTACTTC. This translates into CASNERFSYEQYF.

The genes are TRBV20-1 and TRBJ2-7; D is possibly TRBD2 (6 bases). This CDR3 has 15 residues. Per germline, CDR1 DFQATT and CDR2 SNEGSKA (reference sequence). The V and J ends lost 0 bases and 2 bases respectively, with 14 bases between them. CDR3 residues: CSARESGGEAYEQYF. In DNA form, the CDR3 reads TGCAGTGCTAGAGAATCGGGCGGGGAGGCCTACGAGCAGTACTTC.

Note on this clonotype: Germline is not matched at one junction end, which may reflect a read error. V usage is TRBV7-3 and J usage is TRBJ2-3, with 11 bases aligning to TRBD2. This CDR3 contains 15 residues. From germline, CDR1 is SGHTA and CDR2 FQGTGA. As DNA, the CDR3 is TGTGCCAGCAGCATAACTAGCGGGAGAGGAGATACGCAGTATTTT. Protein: CASSITSGRGDTQYF. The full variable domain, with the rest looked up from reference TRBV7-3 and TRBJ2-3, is GAGVSQTPSNKVTEKGKYVELRCDPISGHTALYWYRQSLGQGPEFLIYFQGTGAADDSGLPNDRFFAVRPEGSVSTLKIQRTERGDSAVYLCASSITSGRGDTQYFGPGTRLTVL.

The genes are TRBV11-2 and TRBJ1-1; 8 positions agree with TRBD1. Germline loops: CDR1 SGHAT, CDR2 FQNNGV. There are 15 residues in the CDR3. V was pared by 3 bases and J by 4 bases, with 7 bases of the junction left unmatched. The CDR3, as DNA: TGTGCCAGCAGCTTTCCCCCCGACAGGGGCACTGAAGCTTTCTTT. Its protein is CASSFPPDRGTEAFF.

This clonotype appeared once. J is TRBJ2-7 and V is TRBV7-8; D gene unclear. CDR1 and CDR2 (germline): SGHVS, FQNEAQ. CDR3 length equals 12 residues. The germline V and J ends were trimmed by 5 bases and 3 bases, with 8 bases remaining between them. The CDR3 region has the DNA TGTGCCAGCAGCCCACCGAACTACGAGCAGTACTTC. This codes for CASSPPNYEQYF.

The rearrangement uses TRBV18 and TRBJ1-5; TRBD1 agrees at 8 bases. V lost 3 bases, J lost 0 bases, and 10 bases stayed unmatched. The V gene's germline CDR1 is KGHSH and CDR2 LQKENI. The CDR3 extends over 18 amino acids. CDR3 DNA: TGTGCCAGCTCACCCTTTGACAGGGGCGAAGATAGCAATCAGCCCCAGCATTTT. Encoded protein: CASSPFDRGEDSNQPQHF.

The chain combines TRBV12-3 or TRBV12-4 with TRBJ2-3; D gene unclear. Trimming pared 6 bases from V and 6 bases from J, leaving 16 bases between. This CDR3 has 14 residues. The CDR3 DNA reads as TGTGCCAGCAGCTCATACCGAATTTTGGATACGCAGTATTTT. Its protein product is CASSSYRILDTQYF.

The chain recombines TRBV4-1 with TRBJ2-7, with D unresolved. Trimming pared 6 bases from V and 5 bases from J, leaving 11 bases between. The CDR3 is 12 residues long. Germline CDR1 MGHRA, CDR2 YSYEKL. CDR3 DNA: TGCGCCAGCAGTCGACAAGACCACGAGCAGTACTTC. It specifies CASSRQDHEQYF.

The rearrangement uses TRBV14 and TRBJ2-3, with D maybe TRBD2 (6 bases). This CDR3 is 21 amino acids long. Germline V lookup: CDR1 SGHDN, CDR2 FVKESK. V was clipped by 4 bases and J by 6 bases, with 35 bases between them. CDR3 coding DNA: TGTGCCAGCAGCCGAAGCCTGAGCGCTCCTCTTCTGACTAGTGATAGGGATACGCAGTATTTT. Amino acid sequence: CASSRSLSAPLLTSDRDTQYF.

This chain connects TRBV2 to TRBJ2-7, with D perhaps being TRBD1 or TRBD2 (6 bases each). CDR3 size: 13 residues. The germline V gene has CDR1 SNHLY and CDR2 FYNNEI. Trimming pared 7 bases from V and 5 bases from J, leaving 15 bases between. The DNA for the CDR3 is TGTGCCAGCACCGAAGGGGGGAACCACGAGCAGTACTTC. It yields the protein CASTEGGNHEQYF.

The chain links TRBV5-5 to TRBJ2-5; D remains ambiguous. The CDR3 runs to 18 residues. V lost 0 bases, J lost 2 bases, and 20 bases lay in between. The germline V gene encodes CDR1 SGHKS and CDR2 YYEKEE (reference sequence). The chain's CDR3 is CASSLGGIGNRRQETQYF. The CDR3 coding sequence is TGTGCCAGCAGCTTGGGGGGTATCGGCAACCGGCGGCAAGAGACCCAGTACTTC.

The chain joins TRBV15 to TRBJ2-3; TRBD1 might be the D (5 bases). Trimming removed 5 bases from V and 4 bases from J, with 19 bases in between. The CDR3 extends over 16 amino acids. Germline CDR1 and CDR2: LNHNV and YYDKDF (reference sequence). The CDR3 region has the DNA TGTGCCACCAGCGGGGCCCGAGTGTCTAGGGCAGATACGCAGTATTTT. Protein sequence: CATSGARVSRADTQYF.

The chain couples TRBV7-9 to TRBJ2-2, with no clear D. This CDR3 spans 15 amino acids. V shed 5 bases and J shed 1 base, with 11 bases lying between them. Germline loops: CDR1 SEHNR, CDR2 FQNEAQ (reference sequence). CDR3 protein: CASSSQAVNTGELFF. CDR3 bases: TGTGCCAGCAGCAGCCAAGCCGTGAACACCGGGGAGCTGTTTTTT.

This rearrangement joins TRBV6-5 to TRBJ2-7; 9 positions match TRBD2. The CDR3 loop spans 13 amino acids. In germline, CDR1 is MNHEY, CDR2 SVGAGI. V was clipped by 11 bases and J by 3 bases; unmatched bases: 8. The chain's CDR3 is CASGDSGGYEQYF. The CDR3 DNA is TGTGCCTCCGGGGATAGCGGGGGCTACGAGCAGTACTTC.

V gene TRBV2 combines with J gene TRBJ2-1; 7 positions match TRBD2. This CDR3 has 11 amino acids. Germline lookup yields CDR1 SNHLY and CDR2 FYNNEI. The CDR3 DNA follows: TGTGCTGGGGGGGTAGCGGCTGAGCAGTTCTTC. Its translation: CAGGVAAEQFF.

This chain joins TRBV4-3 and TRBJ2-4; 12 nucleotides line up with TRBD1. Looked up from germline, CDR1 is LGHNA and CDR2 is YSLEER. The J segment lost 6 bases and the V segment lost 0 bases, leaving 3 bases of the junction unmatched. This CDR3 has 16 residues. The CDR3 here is CASSQDPGQGANIQYF. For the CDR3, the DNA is TGCGCCAGCAGCCAAGATCCGGGACAGGGGGCAAACATTCAGTACTTC.

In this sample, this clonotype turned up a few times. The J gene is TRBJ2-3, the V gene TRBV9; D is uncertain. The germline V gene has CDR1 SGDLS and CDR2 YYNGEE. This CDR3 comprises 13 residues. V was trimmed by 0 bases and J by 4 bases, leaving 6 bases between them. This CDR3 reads CASSVAGPDTQYF. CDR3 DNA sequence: TGTGCCAGCAGCGTAGCCGGACCAGATACGCAGTATTTT.

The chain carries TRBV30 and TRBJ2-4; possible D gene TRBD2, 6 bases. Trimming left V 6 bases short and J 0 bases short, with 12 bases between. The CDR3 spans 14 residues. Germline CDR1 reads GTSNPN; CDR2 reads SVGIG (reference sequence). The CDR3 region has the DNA TGTGCCTGCGGGACTTCCCAAGCCAAAAACATTCAGTACTTC. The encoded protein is CACGTSQAKNIQYF.

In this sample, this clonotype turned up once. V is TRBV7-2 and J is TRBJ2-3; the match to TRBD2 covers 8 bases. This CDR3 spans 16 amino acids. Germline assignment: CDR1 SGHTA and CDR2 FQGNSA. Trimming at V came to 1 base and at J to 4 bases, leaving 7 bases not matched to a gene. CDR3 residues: CASSLEVGGASDTQYF. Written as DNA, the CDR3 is TGTGCCAGCAGCTTAGAAGTCGGGGGGGCCTCAGATACGCAGTATTTT.

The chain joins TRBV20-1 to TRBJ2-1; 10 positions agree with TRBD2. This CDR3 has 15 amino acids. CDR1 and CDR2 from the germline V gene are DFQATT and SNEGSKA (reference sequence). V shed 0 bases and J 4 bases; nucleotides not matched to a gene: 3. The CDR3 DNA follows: TGCAGTGCTAGAGATTTACTAGCGGGGTACAATGAGCAGTTCTTC. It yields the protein CSARDLLAGYNEQFF.

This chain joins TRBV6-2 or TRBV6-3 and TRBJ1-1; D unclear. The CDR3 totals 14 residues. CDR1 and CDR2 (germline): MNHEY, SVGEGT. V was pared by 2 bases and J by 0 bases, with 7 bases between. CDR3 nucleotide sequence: TGTGCCAGCAGTTACGCAGAGATGAACACTGAAGCTTTCTTT. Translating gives CASSYAEMNTEAFF.

The CDR3 bases are TGTGCCAGCAGTTTCCCCCGGGACCTTGGGTTGGATACGCAGTATTTT. As protein: CASSFPRDLGLDTQYF. The rearrangement uses TRBV28 and TRBJ2-3; D tentatively reads TRBD1 or TRBD2 (5 bases each). V was cut by 3 bases and J by 6 bases, with 19 bases left in between. Germline CDR1 reads MDHEN; CDR2 reads SYDVKM. The CDR3 has 16 amino acids. The full variable domain, its missing parts supplied by reference TRBV28 and TRBJ2-3, is DVKVTQSSRYLVKRTGEKVFLECVQDMDHENMFWYRQDPGLGLRLIYFSYDVKMKEKGDIPEGYSVSREKKERFSLILESASTNQTSMYLCASSFPRDLGLDTQYFGPGTRLTVL.